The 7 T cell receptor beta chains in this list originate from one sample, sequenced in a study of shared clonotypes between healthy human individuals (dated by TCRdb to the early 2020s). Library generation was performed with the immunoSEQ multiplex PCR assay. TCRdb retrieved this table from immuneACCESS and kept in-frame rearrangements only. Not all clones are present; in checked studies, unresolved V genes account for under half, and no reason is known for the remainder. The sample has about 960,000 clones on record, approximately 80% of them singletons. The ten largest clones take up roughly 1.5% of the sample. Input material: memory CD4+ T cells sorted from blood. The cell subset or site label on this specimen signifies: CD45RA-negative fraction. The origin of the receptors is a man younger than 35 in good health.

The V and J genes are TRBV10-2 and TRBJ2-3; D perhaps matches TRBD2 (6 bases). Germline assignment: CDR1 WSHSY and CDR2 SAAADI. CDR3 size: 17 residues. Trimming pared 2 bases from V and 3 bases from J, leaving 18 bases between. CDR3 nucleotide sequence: TGCGCCAGCAGTGAGGCGCTACTAGCTGGGAGGACAGATACGCAGTATTTT. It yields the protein CASSEALLAGRTDTQYF.

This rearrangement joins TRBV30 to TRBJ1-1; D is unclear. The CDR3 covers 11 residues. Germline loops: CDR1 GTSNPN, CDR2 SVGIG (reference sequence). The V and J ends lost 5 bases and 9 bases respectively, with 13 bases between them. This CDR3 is CAWGDIGKAFF. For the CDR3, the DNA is TGTGCCTGGGGCGACATAGGGAAAGCTTTCTTT.

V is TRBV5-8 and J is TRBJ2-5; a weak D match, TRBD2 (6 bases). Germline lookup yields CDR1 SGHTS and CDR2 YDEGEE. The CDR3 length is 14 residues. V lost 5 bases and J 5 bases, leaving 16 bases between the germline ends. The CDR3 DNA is TGTGCCAGCAGGGCCCGGAGGGGCGGTGAGACCCAGTACTTC. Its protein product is CASRARRGGETQYF.

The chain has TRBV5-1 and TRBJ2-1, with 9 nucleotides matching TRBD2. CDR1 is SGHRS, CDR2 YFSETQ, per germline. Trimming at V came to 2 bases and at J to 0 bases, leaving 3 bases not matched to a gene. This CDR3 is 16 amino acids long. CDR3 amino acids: CASSFTAGGSYNEQFF. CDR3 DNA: TGCGCCAGCAGCTTCACAGCGGGAGGCTCCTACAATGAGCAGTTCTTC.

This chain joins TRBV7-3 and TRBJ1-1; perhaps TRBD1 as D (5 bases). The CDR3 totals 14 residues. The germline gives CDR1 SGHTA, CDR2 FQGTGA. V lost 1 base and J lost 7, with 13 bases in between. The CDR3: CASSLRGQGGEAFF. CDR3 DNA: TGTGCCAGCAGCTTAAGAGGGCAGGGAGGTGAAGCTTTCTTT.

This CDR3 is CASSLRLVSNYNEQFF. CDR3 nucleotide sequence: TGCGCCAGCAGCCTGCGACTAGTTTCCAATTACAATGAGCAGTTCTTC. V is TRBV5-1 and J is TRBJ2-1; tentatively, D is TRBD2 (6 bases). V was shortened by 4 bases and J by 4 bases, with 18 bases between the two germline ends. This CDR3 comprises 16 residues. CDR1 is SGHRS and CDR2 is YFSETQ in the germline V gene.

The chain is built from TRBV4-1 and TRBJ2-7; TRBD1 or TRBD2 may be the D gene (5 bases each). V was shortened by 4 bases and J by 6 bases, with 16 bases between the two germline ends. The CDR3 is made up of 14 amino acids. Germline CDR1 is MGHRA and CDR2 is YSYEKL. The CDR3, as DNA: TGCGCCAGCAGCCCTACGGGGCGCGATTTCGAGCAGTACTTC. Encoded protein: CASSPTGRDFEQYF.